This T cell receptor beta chain was obtained from a study of technical replicates of blood from a few donors. Data came from immunoSEQ multiplex PCR; TCRdb stores just in-frame clones and leaves some out. The sample has under 85,000 clones, around 93% seen once. This clone has only one observation. Trimming took 6 bases from V and 6 from J, leaving 17 bases between them. The germline V gene encodes CDR1 MDHEN and CDR2 SYDVKM. The CDR3 loop spans 14 amino acids. The clonotype originates from a human donor in good health. The chain uses TRBV28 and TRBJ1-2; D is possibly TRBD1 (6 bases). The sample was T cells isolated from PBMCs. The CDR3 DNA is TGTGCCAGCAGCAACCGGGGGGCGAGAAATGGCTACACCTTC. Amino acid sequence: CASSNRGARNGYTF.